These 2 T cell receptor beta chains share one sample of origin, sequenced in a study of shared clonotypes between healthy human individuals. TCRdb's copy holds only in-frame clones and misses some; the assay was immunoSEQ multiplex PCR. The sample yields under 650,000 clones, 96% seen once. The source material was naive CD4+ T cells sorted from blood. Subset here: CD45RA+ positively selected. These receptors were obtained from a woman aged 25 to 39 in good health.

This clone was counted once. The chain combines TRBV7-3 with TRBJ2-3; a weak D match, TRBD2 (5 bases). CDR1 SGHTA and CDR2 FQGTGA come from the germline V gene. Trimming took off 3 bases at V and 2 bases at J, with 21 bases between the two ends. The CDR3 is made up of 18 amino acids. The CDR3 DNA is TGTGCCAGCAGCTTGAAGGCCCACGCGAGGGCCATCACAGATACGCAGTATTTT. This sequence encodes CASSLKAHARAITDTQYF.

This sequence joins TRBV29-1 and TRBJ2-3, with 12 bases aligning to TRBD1. Per germline, CDR1 SQVTM and CDR2 ANQGSEA. J was trimmed by 2 bases and V by 6 bases; bases with no gene match: 18. This CDR3 is built from 19 residues. Here the CDR3 reads CSVDPGTGGPQGLTDTQYF. The CDR3 coding sequence is TGCAGCGTCGACCCCGGGACAGGGGGCCCTCAGGGCCTCACAGATACGCAGTATTTT.